This is a list of T cell receptor beta chains from one sample in a study of T cell responses to AZD1222 COVID-19 vaccine. Libraries were prepared by immunoSEQ multiplex PCR; TCRdb keeps only in-frame clonotypes and omits some of them. The sample lists approximately 190,000 clones, roughly 92% seen once, with less than 4% in the top ten. The sample in question was peripheral blood, obtained 28 days after the second dose of the MenACWY control vaccine. Receptors were obtained from an adult who received the MenACWY meningococcal vaccine as a control. Both conserved end residues are trimmed from each CDR3.

j_call v_call cdr3_aa
TRBJ1-1 TRBV6-5 ASSWDRNTEAF
TRBJ2-7 TRBV28 ASSFLYEQY
TRBJ2-7 TRBV2 ASTSGIYEQY
TRBJ2-1 TRBV12-3/TRBV12-4 ASSFSRMGEQF
TRBJ1-2 TRBV19 ASSIGLQNYGYT
TRBJ1-1 TRBV24-1 ATSDLLGQGFWAF
TRBJ2-7 TRBV7-9 ASTPGGGRGYEQY
TRBJ1-1 TRBV30 AWSGQMNTEAF
TRBJ2-2 TRBV3-1/TRBV3-2 ASSLKSGPGTNTGELF
TRBJ2-5 TRBV11-3 ASSQGDTEQETQY
TRBJ2-1 TRBV7-2 ASSRTSGRAKF
TRBJ1-3 TRBV7-2 ASSLVGALSGNTIY
TRBJ1-1 TRBV4-2 ASSQERGRPLGTEAF
TRBJ1-5 TRBV20-1 SASQGDQPQH
TRBJ1-2 TRBV18 ASSPQGGGGYT
TRBJ2-2 TRBV18 ASSADRSTGELF
TRBJ1-4 TRBV5-4 ASSPDSATTNEKLF
TRBJ2-1 TRBV7-3 ASSSGLAGEGEQF
TRBJ2-7 TRBV6-5 ASSRDGGSYEQY
TRBJ1-5 TRBV6-6 ASSRRSGLDSNQPQH
TRBJ2-5 TRBV27 ASSLTLAGTETQY
TRBJ1-3 TRBV9 ASSVGQLRRDTIY
TRBJ2-1 TRBV9 ASSVARGLAGNNEQF
TRBJ1-5 TRBV7-8 ASSPLGQVSSKNQPQH
TRBJ1-2 TRBV6-5 ASSYSGSYT
TRBJ1-6 TRBV19 ASSGRQGKNSPLH
TRBJ1-1 TRBV19 ASSIVGKGTEAF
TRBJ2-7 TRBV19 ASSIGLGAYEQY
TRBJ1-3 TRBV19 ASSFGRGSSGNTIY
TRBJ2-1 TRBV15 ATSRDRRRAINEQF
TRBJ1-2 TRBV29-1 SASGQGRNTYGYT